The 4 T cell receptor beta chains given below trace back to one sample, sequenced in a study of blood T cell repertoires in COVID-19. Measured with immunoSEQ multiplex PCR; TCRdb has only the in-frame clones, and not every one. The data show tens of thousands of clones, 82% seen once. The sequenced sample consisted of peripheral blood. The receptors shown here come from an elderly man with COVID-19, enrolled during active disease.

The V call is TRBV15, the J call TRBJ2-1; 13 bases agree with TRBD2. Per germline, CDR1 LNHNV and CDR2 YYDKDF (reference sequence). This CDR3 has 16 residues. The junction had 3 bases not matched to a gene; V was cut back by 0 bases and J by 7 bases. CDR3 loop: CATSRELAGGWNEQFF. CDR3 nucleotides: TGTGCCACCAGCAGAGAACTAGCGGGAGGGTGGAATGAGCAGTTCTTC.

The CDR3: CASSIVSLPSGNTGELFF. The CDR3 DNA follows: TGTGCCAGTAGTATAGTAAGTTTACCTAGCGGGAACACCGGGGAGCTGTTTTTT. The rearrangement joins TRBV19 to TRBJ2-2; 7 bases map to TRBD2. This CDR3 spans 18 amino acids. The junction had 9 bases not matched to a gene; V was cut back by 1 base and J by 1 base. The germline gives CDR1 LNHDA, CDR2 SQIVND (reference sequence).

V is TRBV13 and J is TRBJ1-1, with a possible D match to TRBD1 (5 bases). This CDR3 has 15 residues. V was pared by 5 bases and J by 0 bases, with 13 bases between. The V gene's germline CDR1 is PRHDT and CDR2 FYEKMQ (reference sequence). The CDR3 loop reads CASSPGLRMNTEAFF. CDR3 DNA sequence: TGTGCCAGCAGCCCGGGACTGAGGATGAACACTGAAGCTTTCTTT.

This chain links TRBV25-1 with TRBJ1-1; 7 bases match TRBD1. CDR1 and CDR2 from the germline V gene are MGHDK and SYGVNS. The CDR3 runs 15 residues. V lost 5 bases and J lost 4; bases outside the gene matches: 10. The CDR3 here is CASSPSGGKTTEAFF. The CDR3 DNA follows: TGTGCCAGCAGTCCCTCAGGGGGTAAGACCACTGAAGCTTTCTTT. Full variable domain (remainder filled in from reference TRBV25-1 and TRBJ1-1): EADIYQTPRYLVIGTGKKITLECSQTMGHDKMYWYQQDPGMELHLIHYSYGVNSTEKGDLSSESTVSRIRTEHFPLTLESARPSHTSQYLCASSPSGGKTTEAFFGQGTRLTVV.